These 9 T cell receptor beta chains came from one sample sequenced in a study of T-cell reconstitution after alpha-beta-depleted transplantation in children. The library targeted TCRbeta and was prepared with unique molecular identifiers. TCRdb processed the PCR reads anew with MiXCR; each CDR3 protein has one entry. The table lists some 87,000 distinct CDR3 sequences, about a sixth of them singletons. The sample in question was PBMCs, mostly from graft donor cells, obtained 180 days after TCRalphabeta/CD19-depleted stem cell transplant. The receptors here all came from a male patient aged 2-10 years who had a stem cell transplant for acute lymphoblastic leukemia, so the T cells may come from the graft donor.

The CDR3 region is CASSLVRSAFADTQYF. CDR3 nucleotides: TGTGCCAGCAGCTTAGTCCGTAGTGCGTTCGCAGATACGCAGTATTTT. The chain carries TRBV7-9 and TRBJ2-3; D remains ambiguous. Per germline, CDR1 SEHNR and CDR2 FQNEAQ (reference sequence). Trimming left V 1 base short and J 4 bases short, with 15 bases between. This CDR3 spans 16 amino acids.

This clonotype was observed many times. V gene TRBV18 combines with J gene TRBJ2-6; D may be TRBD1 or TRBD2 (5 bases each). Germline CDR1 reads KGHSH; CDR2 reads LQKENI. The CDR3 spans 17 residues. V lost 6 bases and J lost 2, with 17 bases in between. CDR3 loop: CASSPGAGSPGANVLTF. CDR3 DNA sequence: TGTGCCAGCTCGCCCGGGGCAGGGTCCCCTGGGGCCAACGTCCTGACTTTC.

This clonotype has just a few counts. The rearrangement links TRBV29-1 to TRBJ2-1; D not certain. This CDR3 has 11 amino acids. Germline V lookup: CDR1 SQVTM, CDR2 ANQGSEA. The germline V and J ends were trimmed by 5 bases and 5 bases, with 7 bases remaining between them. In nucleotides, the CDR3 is TGCAGCGTTAATATCCACAATGAGCAGTTCTTC. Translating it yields CSVNIHNEQFF.

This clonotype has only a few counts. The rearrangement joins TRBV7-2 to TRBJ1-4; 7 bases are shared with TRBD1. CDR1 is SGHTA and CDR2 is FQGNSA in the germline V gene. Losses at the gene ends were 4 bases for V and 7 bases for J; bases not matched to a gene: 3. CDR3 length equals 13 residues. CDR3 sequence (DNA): TGTGCCAGCAGCTCAGGGACAGTTGAAAAACTGTTTTTT. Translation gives CASSSGTVEKLFF.

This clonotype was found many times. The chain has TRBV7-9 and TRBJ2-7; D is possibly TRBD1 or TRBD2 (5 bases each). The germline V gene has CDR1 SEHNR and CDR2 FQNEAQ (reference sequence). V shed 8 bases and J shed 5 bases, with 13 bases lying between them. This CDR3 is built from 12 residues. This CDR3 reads CASGAGPNEQYF. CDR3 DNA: TGTGCCAGCGGGGCGGGTCCCAACGAGCAGTACTTC.

CDR3 sequence: CASSLRSGSYEQYF. DNA of the CDR3: TGTGCCAGCAGTTTAAGGTCCGGATCCTACGAGCAGTACTTC. The chain is built from TRBV12-3 or TRBV12-4 and TRBJ2-7; no definite D call. CDR3 length: 14 residues. V gave up 2 bases and J gave up 1 base, with 9 bases separating them.

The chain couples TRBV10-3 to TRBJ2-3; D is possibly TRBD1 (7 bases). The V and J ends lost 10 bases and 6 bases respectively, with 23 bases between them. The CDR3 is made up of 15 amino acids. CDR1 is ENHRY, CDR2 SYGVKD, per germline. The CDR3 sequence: CATGGRARVRDTQYF. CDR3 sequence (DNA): TGTGCCACAGGGGGGCGAGCCAGGGTGCGGGATACGCAGTATTTT.

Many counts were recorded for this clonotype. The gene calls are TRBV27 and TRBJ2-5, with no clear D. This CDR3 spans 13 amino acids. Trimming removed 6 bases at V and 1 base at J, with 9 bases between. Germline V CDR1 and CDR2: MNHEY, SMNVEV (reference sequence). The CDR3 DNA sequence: TGTGCCAGCAGCAGTCGATTCCAAGAGACCCAGTACTTC. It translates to CASSSRFQETQYF.

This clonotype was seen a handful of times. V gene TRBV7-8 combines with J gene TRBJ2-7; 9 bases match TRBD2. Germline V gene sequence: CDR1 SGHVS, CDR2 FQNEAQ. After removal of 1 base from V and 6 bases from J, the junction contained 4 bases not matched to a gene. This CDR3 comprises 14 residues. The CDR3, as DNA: TGTGCCAGCAGCTTAGATAGCGGGGGAGCCGAGCAGTACTTC. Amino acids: CASSLDSGGAEQYF.